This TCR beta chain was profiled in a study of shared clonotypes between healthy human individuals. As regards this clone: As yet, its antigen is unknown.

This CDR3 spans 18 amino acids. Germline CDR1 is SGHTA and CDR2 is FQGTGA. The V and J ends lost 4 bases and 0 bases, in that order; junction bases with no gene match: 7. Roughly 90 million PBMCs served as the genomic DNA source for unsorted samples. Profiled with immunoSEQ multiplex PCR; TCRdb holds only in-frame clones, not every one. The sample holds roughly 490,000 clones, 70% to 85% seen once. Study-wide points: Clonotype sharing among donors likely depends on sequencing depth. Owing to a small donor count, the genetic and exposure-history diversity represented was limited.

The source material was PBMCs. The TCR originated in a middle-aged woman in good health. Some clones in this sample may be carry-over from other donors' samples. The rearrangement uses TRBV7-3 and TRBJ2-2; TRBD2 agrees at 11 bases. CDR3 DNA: TGTGCCAGCAGCTCTGGGACTAGCGGTTCTTCGAACACCGGGGAGCTGTTTTTT. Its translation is CASSSGTSGSSNTGELFF.